This entry lists 30 T cell receptor beta chains sequenced from one sample in a study of blood T cell repertoires in COVID-19. Clones were read by immunoSEQ multiplex PCR, and TCRdb kept only the in-frame ones, dropping some. The sample shows 100,000 to 150,000 clones, about 85% of them seen only once. Material: peripheral blood. The source is a man at least 80 years old with active or convalescent COVID-19.

The chain links TRBV6-2 or TRBV6-3 to TRBJ1-6; D remains ambiguous. Between the trimmed V and J ends, which lost 5 bases and 7 bases, there was a span of 15 bases. This CDR3 has 15 residues. The germline CDR1 and CDR2 sequences are MNHEY and SVGEGT. CDR3 DNA: TGTGCCAGCAGTCCCCGACCGGGTCCAAATTCACCCCTCCACTTT. Translation: CASSPRPGPNSPLHF.

The rearrangement links TRBV19 to TRBJ2-7, with 11 bases matching TRBD2. Unmatched junction bases numbered 8, after V lost 3 bases and J lost 7 bases. Germline CDR1 reads LNHDA; CDR2 reads SQIVND (reference sequence). The CDR3 has 15 amino acids. The CDR3 sequence is CASSISVAGGREQYF. The CDR3 DNA reads TGTGCCAGTAGTATTTCGGTAGCGGGAGGGCGGGAGCAGTACTTC.

The rearrangement joins TRBV6-5 to TRBJ1-5, with 11 bases fitting TRBD1. The germline gives CDR1 MNHEY, CDR2 SVGAGI. V shed 4 bases, J shed 5 bases, and the junction held 7 bases outside the gene matches. The CDR3 length is 16 residues. The chain's CDR3 is CASSSLGQGAHQPQHF. CDR3 bases: TGTGCCAGCAGTTCCCTCGGACAGGGGGCTCATCAGCCCCAGCATTTT.

This clone appeared a few times. This rearrangement joins TRBV12-3 or TRBV12-4 to TRBJ2-7; D is possibly TRBD2 (6 bases). This CDR3 has 13 amino acids. Trimming cost V 8 bases and J 4 bases, with 15 bases left between them. This chain's CDR3 is CASLLVGGYEQYF. DNA for the CDR3: TGTGCCAGCCTTCTCGTGGGGGGATACGAGCAGTACTTC.

The chain employs TRBV6-2 or TRBV6-3 and TRBJ1-2; TRBD1 agrees at 8 bases. CDR1 and CDR2 (germline): MNHEY, SVGEGT. The CDR3 is made up of 14 amino acids. V shed 2 bases, J shed 6 bases, and the junction held 5 bases outside the gene matches. Here the CDR3 reads CASSYLRGRDGYTF. CDR3 sequence (DNA): TGTGCCAGCAGTTACCTCAGGGGGCGAGATGGCTACACCTTC.

The CDR3 is CASSRTGTENSPLHF. The CDR3 bases are TGTGCCAGCAGCCGAACCGGGACAGAAAATTCACCCCTCCACTTT. The gene calls are TRBV7-3 and TRBJ1-6; 7 bases are a match to TRBD1. Losses at the gene ends were 5 bases for V and 7 bases for J; bases not matched to a gene: 8. Per germline, CDR1 SGHTA and CDR2 FQGTGA. The CDR3 is 15 residues long.

The V call is TRBV3-1 (or the pseudogene TRBV3-2), the J call TRBJ1-2; D possibly corresponds to TRBD1 (5 bases). This CDR3 is 16 amino acids long. Germline CDR1 reads LGHDT; CDR2 reads YNNKEL (reference sequence). V lost 0 bases and J lost 8, with 19 bases in between. This CDR3 is CASSQERDREREGYTF. The CDR3 nucleotides read TGTGCCAGCAGCCAAGAACGGGACCGGGAGAGGGAAGGCTACACCTTC.

The CDR3 region is CASSPGGPGNQPQHF. The CDR3 DNA reads TGTGCCAGCTCACCCGGGGGGCCAGGCAATCAGCCCCAGCATTTT. The chain uses TRBV18 and TRBJ1-5, with D perhaps matching TRBD1 (6 bases). Trimming took 3 bases from V and 2 from J, leaving 11 bases between them. CDR1 is KGHSH, CDR2 LQKENI, per germline. The CDR3 has 15 amino acids. Using reference TRBV18 and TRBJ1-5 for the parts outside the CDR3, the full variable domain is NAGVMQNPRHLVRRRGQEARLRCSPMKGHSHVYWYRQLPEEGLKFMVYLQKENIIDESGMPKERFSAEFPKEGPSILRIQQVVRGDSAAYFCASSPGGPGNQPQHFGDGTRLSIL.

The V and J genes are TRBV13 and TRBJ1-2; D call uncertain. The length of the CDR3 is 13 residues. Germline CDR1 reads PRHDT; CDR2 reads FYEKMQ (reference sequence). Deletions cut 2 bases from V and 6 bases from J, with 10 bases between. The DNA for the CDR3 is TGTGCCAGCAGCTTATTCCAGGTAGATGGCTACACCTTC. Translated, it gives CASSLFQVDGYTF. Based on the CDR3 plus reference TRBV13 and TRBJ1-2, the full variable domain is AAGVIQSPRHLIKEKRETATLKCYPIPRHDTVYWYQQGPGQDPQFLISFYEKMQSDKGSIPDRFSAQQFSDYHSELNMSSLELGDSALYFCASSLFQVDGYTFGSGTRLTVV.

This chain links TRBV29-1 with TRBJ1-2, with D hard to call. Germline assignment: CDR1 SQVTM and CDR2 ANQGSEA. V was cut by 4 bases and J by 4 bases, with 13 bases left in between. There are 13 residues in the CDR3. CDR3 nucleotide sequence: TGCAGCGTTGTAAGCCCTAGTATCTATGGCTACACCTTC. This codes for CSVVSPSIYGYTF. Variable domain in full (rest from reference TRBV29-1 and TRBJ1-2): SAVISQKPSRDICQRGTSLTIQCQVDSQVTMMFWYRQQPGQSLTLIATANQGSEATYESGFVIDKFPISRPNLTFSTLTVSNMSPEDSSIYLCSVVSPSIYGYTFGSGTRLTVV.

The J gene is TRBJ2-3, the V gene TRBV28; 7 positions match TRBD2. Germline V gives CDR1 MDHEN, CDR2 SYDVKM. V dropped 3 bases and J dropped 3; count of bases not matched to a gene: 15. This CDR3 comprises 18 residues. CDR3 bases: TGTGCCAGCAGTTTGGGCCTTCGGGGGGTTATTGGGACAGATACGCAGTATTTT. Protein: CASSLGLRGVIGTDTQYF. The complete variable domain, with remaining parts taken from reference TRBV28 and TRBJ2-3, reads DVKVTQSSRYLVKRTGEKVFLECVQDMDHENMFWYRQDPGLGLRLIYFSYDVKMKEKGDIPEGYSVSREKKERFSLILESASTNQTSMYLCASSLGLRGVIGTDTQYFGPGTRLTVL.

V is TRBV4-2 and J is TRBJ2-7, with TRBD1 identical over 9 bases. CDR3 length: 16 residues. V shed 0 bases, J shed 5 bases, and the junction held 8 bases outside the gene matches. CDR1 LGHNA and CDR2 YNFKEQ come from the germline V gene. CDR3 in amino acids: CASSQDRQGGRHEQYF. The CDR3 DNA reads as TGTGCCAGCAGCCAAGATCGACAGGGGGGGAGACACGAGCAGTACTTC.

The chain carries TRBV5-4 and TRBJ1-2; 8 positions agree with TRBD1. The CDR3 is made up of 15 amino acids. V shed 2 bases, J shed 4 bases, and the junction held 7 bases outside the gene matches. The germline gives CDR1 SGHNT, CDR2 YYREEE (reference sequence). The CDR3: CASSFGQGTSYGYTF. DNA of the CDR3: TGTGCCAGCAGCTTTGGACAGGGAACTAGCTATGGCTACACCTTC.

This chain joins TRBV6-2 or TRBV6-3 and TRBJ2-2, with TRBD1 matching 8 bases. The germline V gene has CDR1 MNHEY and CDR2 SVGEGT. The V segment lost 5 bases and the J segment 15 bases; nucleotides outside the gene matches: 14. This CDR3 contains 14 residues. CDR3 sequence (DNA): TGTGCCAGCAGTATACAATCCCGACAGGGGACGATGTTTTTT. This encodes CASSIQSRQGTMFF.

The V gene is TRBV11-2, the J gene TRBJ2-7, with 9 bases lining up with TRBD1. Germline V lookup: CDR1 SGHAT, CDR2 FQNNGV. The CDR3 runs 16 residues. The J segment lost 6 bases and the V segment lost 5 bases, leaving 14 bases of the junction unmatched. The CDR3 region has the DNA TGTGCCAGCAGCCCCCCCGGGACAGGGTTTCGGGGCGAGCAGTACTTC. Translating it yields CASSPPGTGFRGEQYF. Full variable domain (outside the CDR3, taken from reference TRBV11-2 and TRBJ2-7): EAGVAQSPRYKIIEKRQSVAFWCNPISGHATLYWYQQILGQGPKLLIQFQNNGVVDDSQLPKDRFSAERLKGVDSTLKIQPAKLEDSAVYLCASSPPGTGFRGEQYFGPGTRLTVT.

The chain joins TRBV7-2 to TRBJ2-2; no clear D. From germline, CDR1 is SGHTA and CDR2 FQGNSA. V was shortened by 2 bases and J by 4 bases, with 11 bases between the two germline ends. This CDR3 contains 15 residues. CDR3 nucleotide sequence: TGTGCCAGCAGCTTATTCCCTCGAGGCACCGGGGAGCTGTTTTTT. Translating gives CASSLFPRGTGELFF.

This rearrangement joins TRBV28 to TRBJ1-2; D unresolved. CDR1 MDHEN and CDR2 SYDVKM come from the germline V gene. The length of the CDR3 is 14 residues. With 2 bases removed from V and 4 bases from J, the gap between germline ends came to 11 bases. The CDR3 nucleotides are TGTGCCAGCAGTTTAGGCCCCGGGTCCTATGGCTACACCTTC. This encodes CASSLGPGSYGYTF.

The CDR3 DNA reads TGCGCCAGCAGCTTGGGGGGGCGTTTGGTAGCCAAAAACATTCAGTACTTC. Protein sequence: CASSLGGRLVAKNIQYF. The chain joins TRBV5-1 to TRBJ2-4; the D gene is possibly TRBD1 (6 bases). Germline loops: CDR1 SGHRS, CDR2 YFSETQ. This CDR3 has 17 amino acids. V shed 0 bases and J shed 0 bases, with 13 bases lying between them.

The V call is TRBV3-1 (or the pseudogene TRBV3-2), the J call TRBJ1-4, with 8 bases identical to TRBD1. V was clipped by 4 bases and J by 8 bases; unmatched bases: 12. The CDR3 length is 16 residues. Germline loops: CDR1 LGHDT, CDR2 YNNKEL (reference sequence). This CDR3 reads CASSPYRQGTKEKLFF. The CDR3 coding sequence is TGTGCCAGCAGCCCGTACCGACAGGGGACGAAAGAAAAACTGTTTTTT.

This chain's CDR3 is CASSPRTSGVYEQYF. In DNA form, the CDR3 reads TGTGCCAGCAGCCCAAGAACTAGCGGGGTATACGAGCAGTACTTC. The chain employs TRBV5-4 and TRBJ2-7; 10 bases line up with TRBD2. J was trimmed by 4 bases and V by 4 bases; bases with no gene match: 8. This CDR3 has 15 residues. The germline V gene has CDR1 SGHNT and CDR2 YYREEE (reference sequence).

The chain is built from TRBV2 and TRBJ2-1, with 9 bases identical to TRBD2. Trimming at V came to 7 bases and at J to 10 bases, leaving 5 bases not matched to a gene. The CDR3 has 12 residues. Germline V gene data show CDR1 as SNHLY and CDR2 as FYNNEI. Here the CDR3 DNA reads TGTGCCAGCATGGGACTAGCTGTCGAGCAGTTCTTC. As protein: CASMGLAVEQFF. The whole variable domain, filled in from reference TRBV2 and TRBJ2-1, reads EPEVTQTPSHQVTQMGQEVILRCVPISNHLYFYWYRQILGQKVEFLVSFYNNEISEKSEIFDDQFSVERPDGSNFTLKIRSTKLEDSAMYFCASMGLAVEQFFGPGTRLTVL.

The chain recombines TRBV11-2 with TRBJ2-2; D is unresolved. With 0 bases removed from V and 6 bases from J, the gap between germline ends came to 5 bases. The CDR3 runs 13 residues. CDR1 is SGHAT and CDR2 is FQNNGV in the germline V gene. The CDR3 nucleotides are TGTGCCAGCAGCTTAGATGTCTCCGGGGAGCTGTTTTTT. Its translation: CASSLDVSGELFF.

This clone has just a few counts. This chain uses TRBV6-5 with TRBJ2-7, with a possible D match to TRBD2 (6 bases). The CDR3 is made up of 14 amino acids. The V end lost 6 bases, the J end lost 3 bases, and 15 bases lay between the germline ends. Germline V gene data show CDR1 as MNHEY and CDR2 as SVGAGI. The CDR3: CASRSAGPLYEQYF. In DNA form, the CDR3 reads TGTGCCAGCAGATCCGCGGGACCCCTCTACGAGCAGTACTTC.

This clone appeared a single time. This sequence joins TRBV19 and TRBJ2-7, with 9 bases aligning to TRBD1. The CDR3 consists of 15 residues. The V segment lost 1 base and the J segment 5 bases; nucleotides outside the gene matches: 6. The germline gives CDR1 LNHDA, CDR2 SQIVND (reference sequence). CDR3 DNA: TGTGCCAGTAGTATAGCACAGGGGGCCATAAACGAGCAGTACTTC. Translation gives CASSIAQGAINEQYF.

The chain uses TRBV12-3 or TRBV12-4 and TRBJ2-2; the match to TRBD1 covers 7 bases. The CDR3 is 13 amino acids. V lost 5 bases to trimming and J lost 8 bases; unmatched junction nucleotides: 5. CDR3 sequence: CASSDRVPGELFF. CDR3 sequence (DNA): TGTGCCAGCAGTGACAGGGTCCCTGGGGAGCTGTTTTTT.

A word on this clone: The sample has other DNA sequences that encode this CDR3 too. The chain is built from TRBV7-7 and TRBJ2-5; 10 bases fit TRBD2. This CDR3 region has 21 residues. In germline, CDR1 is SSHAT, CDR2 FNYEAQ (reference sequence). V lost 4 bases to trimming and J lost 2 bases; unmatched junction nucleotides: 22. The CDR3 loop reads CASSSSIGQGITSGTQETQYF. The DNA of the CDR3 is TGTGCCAGCAGCTCCTCCATCGGGCAGGGGATTACTAGCGGGACACAAGAGACCCAGTACTTC.

The V call is TRBV19, the J call TRBJ1-6, with a tentative D call TRBD1 (5 bases). V dropped 6 bases and J dropped 4 bases, with 16 bases sitting between them. The CDR3 covers 16 residues. CDR1 is LNHDA, CDR2 SQIVND, per germline (reference sequence). For the CDR3, the DNA is TGTGCCAGTAGGTCGTCCCTGACAGAATATAATTCACCCCTCCACTTT. Protein product: CASRSSLTEYNSPLHF.

The chain recombines TRBV24-1 with TRBJ2-7, with D possibly matching TRBD2 (6 bases). The CDR3 is 15 amino acids. Germline V gene data show CDR1 as KGHDR and CDR2 as SFDVKD. Trimming cost V 7 bases and J 5 bases, with 20 bases left between them. The CDR3 nucleotides read TGTGCCACCAGGGGCGTCCCGGGAGCCGTGGACGAGCAGTACTTC. Its translation is CATRGVPGAVDEQYF.

DNA of the CDR3: TGTGCCAGCAGCCAAGGGGGAGGGAATCGGAATCAGCCCCAGCATTTT. Amino acid sequence: CASSQGGGNRNQPQHF. The chain employs TRBV3-1 (or the pseudogene TRBV3-2) and TRBJ1-5, with unresolved D. This CDR3 contains 16 residues. Germline V lookup: CDR1 LGHDT, CDR2 YNNKEL (reference sequence). V was shortened by 1 base and J by 4 bases, with 14 bases between the two germline ends.

The chain links TRBV9 to TRBJ2-7, with TRBD1 matching 8 bases. The junction had 14 bases not matched to a gene; V was cut back by 4 bases and J by 2 bases. Germline values: CDR1 SGDLS, CDR2 YYNGEE. This CDR3 is built from 17 residues. Here the CDR3 DNA reads TGTGCCAGCAGCCCCGCGGGTCGGACAGGGTGGGCCTACGAGCAGTACTTC. This gives the protein CASSPAGRTGWAYEQYF.